These 21 T cell receptor beta chains were all obtained from the same sample, sequenced in a study of blood T cells in healthy people across ages. Combining a sample-barcoded 5' primer with a J-beta primer mix, a second PCR ran for about 7 to 11 cycles. Each CDR3 protein is one row after TCRdb ran MiXCR on the 5' RACE reads. The profile shows approximately 810,000 distinct CDR3 sequences, 36% of them singletons. Sequenced: blood. The receptors were sampled from a young man in good health.

The rearrangement uses TRBV7-2 and TRBJ1-2; TRBD1 is a possible D gene (5 bases). The CDR3 totals 15 residues. Trimming took off 5 bases at V and 2 bases at J, with 15 bases between the two ends. Germline values: CDR1 SGHTA, CDR2 FQGNSA. DNA of the CDR3: TGTGCCAGCAGCCCACCAGGAGGGGAAAACTATGGCTACACCTTC. As protein: CASSPPGGENYGYTF. The full variable domain, with the rest looked up from reference TRBV7-2 and TRBJ1-2, is GAGVSQSPSNKVTEKGKDVELRCDPISGHTALYWYRQSLGQGLEFLIYFQGNSAPDKSGLPSDRFSAERTGGSVSTLTIQRTQQEDSAVYLCASSPPGGENYGYTFGSGTRLTVV.

The chain has TRBV4-3 and TRBJ2-2, with a tentative D call TRBD2 (6 bases). The V gene's germline CDR1 is LGHNA and CDR2 YSLEER. CDR3 size: 17 residues. V gave up 0 bases and J gave up 3 bases, with 14 bases separating them. In DNA form, the CDR3 reads TGCGCCAGCAGCCAAGAATTAGGAGGGGTCTACACCGGGGAGCTGTTTTTT. It encodes CASSQELGGVYTGELFF.

Concerning this clonotype: At one boundary the junction diverges from the germline segment, which might be a read error. J is TRBJ2-1 and V is TRBV3-1; TRBD2 matches at 12 bases. This CDR3 region has 16 residues. From germline, CDR1 is LGHDT and CDR2 YNNKEL (reference sequence). CDR3: CASTVSSGGALNERFF. DNA of the CDR3: TGTGCCAGCACCGTATCTAGCGGGGGGGCTTTAAATGAGCGGTTCTTC.

V and J are TRBV6-2 or TRBV6-3 and TRBJ2-3; no definite D call. The CDR3 has 13 residues. The ends were cut back, 11 bases at V and 6 bases at J, with 18 bases in the middle. CDR1 is MNHEY and CDR2 is SVGEGT in the germline V gene. For the CDR3, the DNA is TGTGCCCATGGTCCCCGGGCGGTGGATACGCAGTATTTT. Translation gives CAHGPRAVDTQYF.

Notes on this clonotype: A much larger clone differs by one base, so this may be a read error. This chain links TRBV7-9 with TRBJ2-3; no reliable D call. The CDR3 is 12 residues long. Germline CDR1 SEHNR, CDR2 FQNEAQ (reference sequence). CDR3 loop: CTSSLIADTQYF. CDR3 DNA sequence: TGTACCAGCAGCTTAATTGCAGATACGCAGTATTTT.

CDR3 nucleotides: TGTGCCAGCAGTTTATCCCCGGCGGCCAGGGGCAATCAGCCCCAGCATTTT. Translation: CASSLSPAARGNQPQHF. The J gene is TRBJ1-5, the V gene TRBV27, with D possibly matching TRBD1 (5 bases). The V end was cut by 0 bases, the J end by 2 bases, with 14 bases between. The CDR3 consists of 17 residues. Germline V gene sequence: CDR1 MNHEY, CDR2 SMNVEV (reference sequence).

The chain links TRBV7-2 to TRBJ2-7; D is unresolved. The germline V gene encodes CDR1 SGHTA and CDR2 FQGNSA. The ends were cut back, 2 bases at V and 0 bases at J, with 5 bases in the middle. This CDR3 is built from 13 residues. CDR3 residues: CASSLHSSYEQYF. The CDR3 region has the DNA TGTGCCAGCAGCTTACACAGCTCCTACGAGCAGTACTTC.

The gene calls are TRBV6-2 or TRBV6-3 and TRBJ1-5; no definite D call. The V end was cut by 0 bases, the J end by 7 bases, with 10 bases between. Germline V CDR1 and CDR2: MNHEY, SVGEGT. The CDR3 has 14 amino acids. The CDR3 spells CASSYSFLQQPQHF. CDR3 sequence (DNA): TGTGCCAGCAGTTACTCTTTCCTCCAGCAGCCCCAGCATTTT.

The rearrangement joins TRBV12-3 or TRBV12-4 to TRBJ1-1; D possibly corresponds to TRBD1 (5 bases). V shed 8 bases and J shed 3 bases, with 10 bases lying between them. The CDR3 runs 12 residues. DNA of the CDR3: TGTGCCAGCGGTGACAGTTACACTGAAGCTTTCTTT. Its protein product is CASGDSYTEAFF.

This clonotype was seen at least ten times. This chain uses TRBV10-3 with TRBJ2-3; D not resolved. The V gene's germline CDR1 is ENHRY and CDR2 SYGVKD. The CDR3 has 13 residues. Trimming removed 2 bases from V and 2 bases from J, with 5 bases in between. The CDR3 bases are TGTGCCATCAGTGAGGGGCCCACAGATACGCAGTATTTT. This translates into CAISEGPTDTQYF.

This clonotype was recorded at least ten times. V gene TRBV5-1 combines with J gene TRBJ2-1, with TRBD2 matching over 8 bases. The CDR3 loop spans 16 amino acids. Germline-derived CDR1 and CDR2 are SGHRS and YFSETQ. V was clipped by 2 bases and J by 4 bases; unmatched bases: 8. DNA of the CDR3: TGCGCCAGCAGCTTTCGGCTAGCGGGCCCTTACAATGAGCAGTTCTTC. Its protein product is CASSFRLAGPYNEQFF.

The chain carries TRBV25-1 and TRBJ2-4; 7 nucleotides align to TRBD2. V dropped 1 base and J dropped 8; count of bases not matched to a gene: 2. Germline lookup yields CDR1 MGHDK and CDR2 SYGVNS. CDR3 length equals 13 residues. This CDR3 is CASSEWGGDIQYF. Written as DNA, the CDR3 is TGTGCCAGCAGTGAATGGGGGGGAGACATTCAGTACTTC.

This clonotype was found many times. The chain employs TRBV12-3 or TRBV12-4 and TRBJ1-2, with D uncertain. V lost 5 bases and J lost 6, with 16 bases in between. CDR3 length: 14 amino acids. The CDR3 loop is CASSGPNRADGYTF. The CDR3 DNA is TGTGCCAGCAGTGGGCCCAATCGGGCGGATGGCTACACCTTC.

There are a few counts of this clonotype. J is TRBJ2-3 and V is TRBV20-1, with 7 bases matching TRBD1. The CDR3 runs to 11 residues. Losses at the gene ends were 5 bases for V and 6 bases for J; bases not matched to a gene: 2. Germline V gene sequence: CDR1 DFQATT, CDR2 SNEGSKA (reference sequence). DNA for the CDR3: TGCAGTGCTCCACAGGGGGATACGCAGTATTTT. This gives the protein CSAPQGDTQYF.

The table lists this clonotype with a few counts. The rearrangement uses TRBV20-1 and TRBJ1-1; D is possibly TRBD1 (5 bases). Trimming removed 4 bases at V and 4 bases at J, with 16 bases between. Germline CDR1 and CDR2: DFQATT and SNEGSKA (reference sequence). This CDR3 is 14 amino acids long. The CDR3 loop reads CSATYPRDLTEAFF. CDR3 coding DNA: TGCAGTGCTACCTACCCCAGGGATCTCACTGAAGCTTTCTTT.

This clonotype appeared a few times. The chain combines TRBV5-1 with TRBJ2-7; no definite D call. CDR1 is SGHRS and CDR2 is YFSETQ in the germline V gene. V lost 4 bases and J lost 0, with 14 bases in between. The CDR3 loop spans 15 amino acids. The CDR3: CASSPDVGGSYEQYF. CDR3 in DNA: TGCGCCAGCAGCCCGGACGTCGGTGGCTCCTACGAGCAGTACTTC.

This clonotype has a single count. This chain uses TRBV27 with TRBJ2-3, with TRBD1 matching 9 bases. Germline V CDR1 and CDR2: MNHEY, SMNVEV (reference sequence). V lost 1 base and J lost 3; bases outside the gene matches: 5. The CDR3 is 16 residues long. The CDR3 bases are TGTGCCAGCAGTTTATTGTGGGACAGGGTTACAGATACGCAGTATTTT. Translated, it gives CASSLLWDRVTDTQYF.

This clonotype was detected many times. V usage is TRBV14 and J usage is TRBJ2-3; D gene ambiguous. CDR3 size: 12 residues. V dropped 6 bases and J dropped 5 bases, with 9 bases sitting between them. In germline, CDR1 is SGHDN, CDR2 FVKESK. Here the CDR3 DNA reads TGTGCCAGCAGTCCCCTGGGAGATACGCAGTATTTT. Residues: CASSPLGDTQYF.

The chain carries TRBV29-1 and TRBJ2-5, with no clear D. CDR1 and CDR2 from the germline V gene are SQVTM and ANQGSEA. Trimming left V 1 base short and J 0 bases short, with 12 bases between. The CDR3 has 15 amino acids. In nucleotides, the CDR3 is TGCAGCGTTGAAGGAGTACCACAGAACCAAGAGACCCAGTACTTC. Its protein product is CSVEGVPQNQETQYF.

The J gene is TRBJ2-5, the V gene TRBV4-1; D is possibly TRBD1 (5 bases). The closer fit of TRBJ2-7 to the DNA end suggests the J call may be wrong. The CDR3 is 16 amino acids. Germline lookup yields CDR1 MGHRA and CDR2 YSYEKL. The CDR3 is CASSQDDRLWSGEQYF. DNA of the CDR3: TGCGCCAGCAGCCAAGATGACAGATTGTGGAGTGGCGAGCAGTACTTC.

The V and J genes are TRBV27 and TRBJ1-1; D is unclear. Trimming removed 2 bases from V and 10 bases from J, with 14 bases in between. Germline loops: CDR1 MNHEY, CDR2 SMNVEV (reference sequence). The CDR3 loop spans 13 amino acids. The CDR3 is CASSLGSGVRAFF. In DNA, the CDR3 is TGTGCCAGCAGTTTAGGGAGTGGGGTTCGAGCTTTCTTT.